These 9 T cell receptor beta chains originate from one sample sequenced in a study of technical replicates of blood from a handful of donors. TCRdb's table, derived via immunoSEQ multiplex PCR, lists solely in-frame clones and lacks some. The profile shows 60,000 to 90,000 clones, roughly 92% of them singletons. The material sequenced was T cells isolated from PBMCs. The receptors derive from a human donor in good health.

This chain's CDR3 is CASSFFTSGRNEQFF. CDR3 DNA sequence: TGTGCCAGCAGCTTCTTTACTAGCGGGAGGAATGAGCAGTTCTTC. J is TRBJ2-1 and V is TRBV11-2; 12 nucleotides match TRBD2. Germline assignment: CDR1 SGHAT and CDR2 FQNNGV. V lost 3 bases and J lost 7; bases outside the gene matches: 4. This CDR3 is built from 15 residues.

The V gene is TRBV9, the J gene TRBJ1-2; tentatively, D is TRBD1 (5 bases). The V gene lost 0 bases and the J gene lost 6 bases, with 12 bases spanning the gap. Per the germline V gene, CDR1 is SGDLS and CDR2 is YYNGEE. There are 14 residues in the CDR3. The CDR3 DNA sequence: TGTGCCAGCAGCGTAGGGGACGGAGGGCATGGCTACACCTTC. This gives the protein CASSVGDGGHGYTF.

The CDR3 DNA reads TGCGCCAGCAGTGATAGCGGGAGGGCCGGCACAGATACGCAGTATTTT. As protein: CASSDSGRAGTDTQYF. The chain links TRBV10-1 to TRBJ2-3, with 11 bases that match TRBD2. Germline loops: CDR1 WNHNN, CDR2 SYGVQD (reference sequence). V lost 3 bases, J lost 1 base, and 3 bases stayed unmatched. The CDR3 sequence is 16 residues long.

The chain joins TRBV29-1 to TRBJ2-5; D ambiguous. Trimming pared 6 bases from V and 1 base from J, leaving 12 bases between. CDR1 and CDR2 from the germline V gene are SQVTM and ANQGSEA. The CDR3 runs to 13 residues. CDR3 sequence: CSVQNSPQETQYF. CDR3 nucleotides: TGCAGCGTACAAAACAGCCCCCAAGAGACCCAGTACTTC.

The V call is TRBV2, the J call TRBJ2-5; D remains ambiguous. The CDR3 runs 12 residues. Per germline, CDR1 SNHLY and CDR2 FYNNEI. Trimming took off 3 bases at V and 2 bases at J, with 4 bases between the two ends. The chain's CDR3 is CASSETQETQYF. CDR3 in DNA: TGTGCCAGCAGTGAGACACAAGAGACCCAGTACTTC.

The J gene is TRBJ1-5, the V gene TRBV19, with D tentatively TRBD1 (6 bases). V dropped 5 bases and J dropped 0 bases, with 14 bases sitting between them. The CDR3 spans 16 residues. CDR1 and CDR2 from the germline V gene are LNHDA and SQIVND (reference sequence). CDR3 coding DNA: TGTGCCAGTAGTGGGGACAACTCTTTTAGCAATCAGCCCCAGCATTTT. Protein sequence: CASSGDNSFSNQPQHF.

This clone was recorded only once. The rearrangement links TRBV7-3 to TRBJ2-1; weak D call: TRBD1 (6 bases). V was clipped by 6 bases and J by 2 bases, with 8 bases between them. Germline CDR1 and CDR2: SGHTA and FQGTGA. This CDR3 is built from 13 residues. The CDR3 sequence is CASSRDTYNEQFF. DNA of the CDR3: TGTGCCAGCAGTAGGGACACCTACAATGAGCAGTTCTTC.

The chain joins TRBV28 to TRBJ2-5; D uncertain. Germline V gene sequence: CDR1 MDHEN, CDR2 SYDVKM. This CDR3 is built from 15 residues. V dropped 6 bases and J dropped 1 base, with 15 bases sitting between them. CDR3 DNA: TGTGCCAGCAGCCCTCTGGGCCCCATCCAAGAGACCCAGTACTTC. Translation: CASSPLGPIQETQYF.

This clone was seen only once. V is TRBV10-3 and J is TRBJ1-5; 7 positions match TRBD1. V trimming: 0 bases; J trimming: 2 bases; junction bases outside the gene matches: 7. This CDR3 is 17 amino acids long. Germline V gene data show CDR1 as ENHRY and CDR2 as SYGVKD. The CDR3 is CAISESDREGRNQPQHF. The DNA of the CDR3 is TGTGCCATCAGTGAGTCAGACAGGGAAGGTCGCAATCAGCCCCAGCATTTT.